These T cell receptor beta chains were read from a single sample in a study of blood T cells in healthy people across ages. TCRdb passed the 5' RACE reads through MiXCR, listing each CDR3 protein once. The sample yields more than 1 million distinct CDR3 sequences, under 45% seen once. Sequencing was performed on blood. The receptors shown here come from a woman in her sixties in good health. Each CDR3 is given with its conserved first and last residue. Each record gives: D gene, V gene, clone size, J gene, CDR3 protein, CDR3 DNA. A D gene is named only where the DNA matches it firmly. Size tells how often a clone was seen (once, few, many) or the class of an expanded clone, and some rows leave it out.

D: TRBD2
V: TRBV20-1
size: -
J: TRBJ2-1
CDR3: CSARDPTGLAGENEQFF
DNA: TGCAGTGCTAGAGATCCCACGGGACTAGCGGGAGAAAATGAGCAGTTCTTC

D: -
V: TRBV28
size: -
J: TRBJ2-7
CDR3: CASSFGGAGVGEQYF
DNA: TGTGCCAGCAGTTTTGGGGGCGCGGGAGTGGGGGAGCAGTACTTC

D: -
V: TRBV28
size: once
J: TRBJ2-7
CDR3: CASSSGAPGFGDEQYF
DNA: TGTGCCAGCAGTTCAGGAGCCCCGGGGTTTGGGGACGAGCAGTACTTC

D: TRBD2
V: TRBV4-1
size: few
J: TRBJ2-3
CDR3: CASSQPGLAKDTQYF
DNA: TGCGCCAGCAGCCAACCGGGACTAGCGAAAGATACGCAGTATTTT

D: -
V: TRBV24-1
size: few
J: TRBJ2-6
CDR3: CATSDKRKPARSGANVLTF
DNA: TGTGCCACCAGTGATAAGAGGAAACCGGCACGCTCTGGGGCCAACGTCCTGACTTTC

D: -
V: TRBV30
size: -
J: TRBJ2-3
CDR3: CAWSAGGADTQYF
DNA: TGTGCCTGGAGTGCAGGGGGGGCAGATACGCAGTATTTT

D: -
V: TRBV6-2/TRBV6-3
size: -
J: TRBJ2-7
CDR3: CASSQTGNEQYF
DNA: TGTGCCAGCAGTCAAACAGGGAACGAGCAGTACTTC

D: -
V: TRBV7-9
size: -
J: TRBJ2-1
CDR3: CASSSGTLYEQFF
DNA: TGTGCCAGCAGCTCGGGGACACTCTACGAGCAGTTCTTC

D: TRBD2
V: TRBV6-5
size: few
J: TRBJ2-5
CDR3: CASSETSGSQETQYF
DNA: TGTGCCAGCAGTGAGACTAGCGGGAGTCAAGAGACCCAGTACTTC

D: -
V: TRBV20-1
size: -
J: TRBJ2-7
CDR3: CNASGGIGYEQYF
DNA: TGCAATGCTAGTGGGGGGATCGGCTACGAGCAGTACTTC

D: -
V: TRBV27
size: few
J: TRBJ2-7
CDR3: CASSNDRNYEQYF
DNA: TGTGCCAGCAGCAATGACAGGAACTACGAGCAGTACTTC

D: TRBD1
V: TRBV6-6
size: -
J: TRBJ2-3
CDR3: CASSQRPGTGGSDTQYF
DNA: TGTGCCAGCAGTCAGAGGCCCGGGACAGGGGGGTCAGATACGCAGTATTTT

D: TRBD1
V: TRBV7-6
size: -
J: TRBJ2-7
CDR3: CASSPRQGSSEQYF
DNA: TGTGCCAGCAGCCCAAGACAGGGGTCTTCCGAGCAGTACTTC

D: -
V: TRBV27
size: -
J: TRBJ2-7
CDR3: CVSWGALNGYEQYF
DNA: TGTGTCAGCTGGGGGGCGCTTAATGGCTACGAGCAGTACTTC

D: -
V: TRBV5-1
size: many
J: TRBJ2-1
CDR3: CASSLVSNEQFF
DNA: TGCGCCAGCAGCTTGGTTAGCAATGAGCAGTTCTTC

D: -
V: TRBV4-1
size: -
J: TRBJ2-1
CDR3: CASSQPVELNEQFF
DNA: TGCGCCAGCAGCCAACCCGTGGAGCTCAATGAGCAGTTCTTC

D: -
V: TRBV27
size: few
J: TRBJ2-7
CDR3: CASSPTGGSRYEQYF
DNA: TGTGCCAGCAGTCCCACCGGAGGGAGTAGGTACGAGCAGTACTTC

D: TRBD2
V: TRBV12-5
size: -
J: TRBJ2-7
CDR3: CASGPPGASGTYEQYF
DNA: TGTGCTAGTGGTCCCCCCGGGGCTAGCGGAACCTACGAGCAGTACTTC

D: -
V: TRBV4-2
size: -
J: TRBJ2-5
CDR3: CASSQGRRADEQYF
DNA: TGTGCCAGCAGCCAAGGACGCCGTGCGGATGAGCAGTACTTC

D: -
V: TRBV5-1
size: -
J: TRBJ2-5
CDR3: CASSLEGGGVETQYF
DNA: TGCGCCAGCAGCTTGGAAGGCGGCGGGGTGGAGACCCAGTACTTC

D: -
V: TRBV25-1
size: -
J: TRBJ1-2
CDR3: CASSALTQGHGYTF
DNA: TGTGCCAGCAGTGCCCTAACCCAGGGTCATGGCTACACCTTC

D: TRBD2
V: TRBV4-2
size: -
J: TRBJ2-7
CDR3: CASSQEGLADSYEQYF
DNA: TGTGCCAGCAGCCAAGAGGGACTAGCGGATTCCTACGAGCAGTACTTC

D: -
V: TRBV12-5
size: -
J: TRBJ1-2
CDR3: CASGPTGTDYGYTF
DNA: TGTGCTAGTGGACCGACAGGAACCGACTATGGCTACACCTTC

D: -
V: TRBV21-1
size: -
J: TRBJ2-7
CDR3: CASSKIRAGQGENEQYF
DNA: TGTGCCAGCAGCAAAATTAGGGCAGGACAGGGAGAAAACGAGCAGTACTTC

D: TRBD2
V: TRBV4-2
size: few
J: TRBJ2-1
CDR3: CASSQVGTSGSGEQFF
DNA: TGTGCCAGCAGCCAAGTGGGGACTAGCGGGAGTGGGGAGCAGTTCTTC

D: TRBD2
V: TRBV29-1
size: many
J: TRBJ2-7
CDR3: CSVRLAGAPEQYF
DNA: TGCAGCGTTCGACTAGCGGGGGCACCCGAGCAGTACTTC

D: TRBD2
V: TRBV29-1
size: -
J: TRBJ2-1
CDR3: CSVTSSGRGVFF
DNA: TGCAGCGTTACCTCTAGCGGTCGAGGGGTGTTCTTC

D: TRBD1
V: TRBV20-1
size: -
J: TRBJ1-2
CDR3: CSASRLDRGYGYTF
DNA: TGCAGTGCTAGCCGTCTAGACAGGGGATATGGCTACACCTTC

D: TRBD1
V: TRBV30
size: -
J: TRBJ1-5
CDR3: CACSGGGNQPQHF
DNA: TGTGCCTGCTCAGGGGGCGGCAATCAGCCCCAGCATTTT

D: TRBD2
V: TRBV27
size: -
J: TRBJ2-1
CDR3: CASSFVLAGGGEQFF
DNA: TGTGCCAGCAGTTTCGTACTAGCGGGAGGGGGGGAGCAGTTCTTC

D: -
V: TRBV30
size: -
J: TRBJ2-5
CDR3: CAWTPGGIQETQYF
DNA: TGTGCCTGGACCCCGGGCGGGATCCAAGAGACCCAGTACTTC

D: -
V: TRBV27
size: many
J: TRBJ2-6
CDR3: CASSQSSGANVLTF
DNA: TGTGCCAGCAGCCAAAGCTCTGGGGCCAACGTCCTGACTTTC

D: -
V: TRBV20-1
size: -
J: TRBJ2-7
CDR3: CSASVVSYEQYF
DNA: TGCAGTGCTAGTGTAGTTTCCTACGAGCAGTACTTC

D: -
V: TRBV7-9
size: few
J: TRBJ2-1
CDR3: CASSYGGDRQFF
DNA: TGTGCCAGCAGCTACGGGGGGGACAGGCAGTTCTTC

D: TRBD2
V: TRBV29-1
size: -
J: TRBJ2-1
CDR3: CRAGGTSGYNEQFF
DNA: TGCAGGGCTGGGGGGACTAGCGGATACAATGAGCAGTTCTTC

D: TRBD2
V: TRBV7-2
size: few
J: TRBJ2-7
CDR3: CASSLPPGLAGGTSYEQYF
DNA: TGTGCCAGCAGCTTACCCCCGGGACTAGCGGGAGGAACATCCTACGAGCAGTACTTC

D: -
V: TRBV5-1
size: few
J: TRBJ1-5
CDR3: CASSLAGGARQPQHF
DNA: TGCGCCAGCAGCTTGGCCGGGGGCGCAAGGCAGCCCCAGCATTTT

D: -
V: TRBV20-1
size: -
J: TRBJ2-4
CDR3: CSAHRERFGAKNIQYF
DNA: TGCAGTGCCCACCGAGAGCGGTTTGGAGCCAAAAACATTCAGTACTTC

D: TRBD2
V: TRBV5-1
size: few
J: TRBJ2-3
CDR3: CASSLGGLAGADTQYF
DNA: TGCGCCAGCAGCTTGGGAGGACTAGCTGGAGCAGATACGCAGTATTTT

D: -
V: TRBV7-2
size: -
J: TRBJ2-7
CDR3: CASSLGAGAYYEQYF
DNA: TGTGCCAGCAGCTTAGGTGCAGGGGCGTACTACGAGCAGTACTTC

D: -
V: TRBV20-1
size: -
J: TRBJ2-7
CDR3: CSARVSPGYEQYF
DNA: TGCAGTGCTAGGGTCTCCCCTGGGTACGAGCAGTACTTC

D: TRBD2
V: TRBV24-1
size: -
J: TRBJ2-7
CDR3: CATSTSGLAPSYEQYF
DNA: TGTGCCACCAGTACCTCGGGACTAGCTCCTTCCTACGAGCAGTACTTC

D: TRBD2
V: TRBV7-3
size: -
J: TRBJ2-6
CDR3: CASSSRLAAGSGANVLTF
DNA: TGTGCCAGCAGCTCGCGACTAGCGGCGGGCTCTGGGGCCAACGTCCTGACTTTC

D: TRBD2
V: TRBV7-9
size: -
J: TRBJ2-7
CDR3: CASSPILGLAGGSYEQYF
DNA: TGTGCCAGCAGCCCGATATTGGGACTAGCGGGAGGGTCCTACGAGCAGTACTTC

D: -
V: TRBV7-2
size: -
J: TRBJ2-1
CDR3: CPSSSLGGMNTCNEQFF
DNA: TGTCCCAGCAGCTCCCTTGGCGGGATGAATACCTGCAATGAGCAGTTCTTC

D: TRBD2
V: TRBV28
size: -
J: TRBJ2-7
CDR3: CASSRLAGTYEQYF
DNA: TGTGCCAGCAGCAGACTAGCGGGAACCTACGAGCAGTACTTC

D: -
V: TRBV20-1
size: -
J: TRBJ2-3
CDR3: CSARGWMTDTQYF
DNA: TGCAGTGCTAGGGGCTGGATGACAGATACGCAGTATTTT